This record covers a single TCR beta chain. This entry comes from a study of blood T cell repertoires in COVID-19. On the study more broadly: The samples span acute and convalescent COVID-19 from the United States, Italy and Spain. Nucleic acid was either cDNA or gDNA, and it came from T cells, B-cell-depleted T cells, or PBMCs.

Source study methods: Counts of nucleated cells, estimated from reference gene primer amplification, were obtained. Sequencing was performed with immunoSEQ multiplex PCR; in TCRdb, only in-frame clones are kept and a portion is missing. V, J and clone size derive from that table, while D and trimming were established from the DNA sequence. Here the sample spans fewer than 300,000 clones, 90% being singletons. Cohort placement rested on clinical history that participants reported themselves. Germline CDR1 is MNHEY and CDR2 is SVGEGT. V lost 6 bases to trimming and J lost 5 bases; unmatched junction nucleotides: 5. CDR3 size: 15 residues.

The TCR comes from a woman aged 30 to 39 who had recovered from COVID-19. The material sequenced was PBMCs or T cells enriched from blood (not recorded which). This chain joins TRBV6-2 or TRBV6-3 and TRBJ2-5, with 14 bases lining up with TRBD2. The CDR3 here is CASSRLAGGGETQYF. CDR3 nucleotide sequence: TGTGCCAGCAGCCGACTAGCGGGAGGGGGTGAGACCCAGTACTTC.